This T cell receptor (beta chain) was profiled in a study of blood T cell repertoires in COVID-19. Study in general: The origin of the acute and convalescent COVID-19 samples was the United States, Italy and Spain. T cells, B-cell-depleted T cells, or PBMCs supplied cDNA or gDNA.

V was trimmed by 2 bases and J by 0 bases, leaving 10 bases between them. The CDR3 spans 15 residues. CDR1 and CDR2 from the germline V gene are SGHNT and YYREEE (reference sequence). The table came from immunoSEQ multiplex PCR; TCRdb's copy has only in-frame clones and leaves some out. This table holds about 300,000 clones, around nine tenths found once. Participant-reported clinical history was the basis for cohort assignment. Recovered status applied to Cohort 3 donors who had two consecutive negative PCRs. It also applied to those with clearance or with symptom resolution. The chain is built from TRBV5-4 and TRBJ2-3, with D possibly matching TRBD2 (6 bases). This clonotype was sampled from a woman under 30 who had recovered from COVID-19. The specimen sequenced was PBMCs or T cells enriched from blood (not recorded which). CDR3 sequence (DNA): TGTGCCAGCAGCTTTCGGGGGACTAGCACAGATACGCAGTATTTT. Translating it yields CASSFRGTSTDTQYF.